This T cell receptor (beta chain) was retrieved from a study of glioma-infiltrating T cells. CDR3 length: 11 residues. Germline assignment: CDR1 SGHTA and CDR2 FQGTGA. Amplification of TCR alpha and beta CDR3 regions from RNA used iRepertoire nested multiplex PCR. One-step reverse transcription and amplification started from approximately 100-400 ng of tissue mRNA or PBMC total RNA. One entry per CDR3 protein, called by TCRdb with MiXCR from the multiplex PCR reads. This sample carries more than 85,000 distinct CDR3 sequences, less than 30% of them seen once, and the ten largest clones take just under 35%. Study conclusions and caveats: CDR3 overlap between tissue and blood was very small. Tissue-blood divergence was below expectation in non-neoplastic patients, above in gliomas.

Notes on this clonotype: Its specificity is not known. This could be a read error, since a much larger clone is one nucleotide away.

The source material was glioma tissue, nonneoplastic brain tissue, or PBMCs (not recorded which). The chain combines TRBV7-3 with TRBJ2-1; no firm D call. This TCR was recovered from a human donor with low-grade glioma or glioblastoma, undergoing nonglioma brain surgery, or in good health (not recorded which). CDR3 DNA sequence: TGTGTCAGCAGTCAAGGCGATGAGCAGTTCTTC. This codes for CVSSQGDEQFF.